This TCR beta chain was found in a study of early T cells in non-severe SARS-CoV-2 infection. Germline-derived CDR1 and CDR2 are SQVTM and ANQGSEA. CDR3 length equals 13 residues. V lost 0 bases and J lost 9, with 12 bases in between. Individually, cDNA molecules had unique molecular identifiers attached to them. Using its own MiXCR run on the 5' RACE reads, TCRdb lists one record per CDR3 protein. The data show tens of thousands of distinct CDR3 sequences, roughly 9.4% seen once. The sample consisted of whole blood. This TCR came from an adult who was a healthcare worker with PCR-confirmed SARS-CoV-2 infection or an uninfected control (not recorded which). The V call is TRBV29-1, the J call TRBJ2-1, with D possibly TRBD2 on 5 matching bases. The CDR3 coding sequence is TGCAGCGTTGAAGATGTAAGGGAGATTGAGCAGTTCTTC. Its protein is CSVEDVREIEQFF.